Sequencing of this T cell receptor beta chain was carried out in a study of CD8 T cells in Susac syndrome. It was with random hexamers that roughly 0.45 to 1 ug RNA was reverse transcribed. Coverage of TCR beta CDR3 amplification by immunoSEQ multiplex PCR extended to 54 Vbeta and 13 Jbeta. In TCRdb, the immunoSEQ multiplex PCR reads were re-called with MiXCR into one record per CDR3 protein. Here the sample spans more than 150,000 distinct CDR3 sequences, 92% being singletons. The CDR3 is 15 amino acids. Germline V gene data show CDR1 as KGHDR and CDR2 as SFDVKD. V gave up 1 base and J gave up 5 bases, with 13 bases separating them. The authors negatively isolated CD8+ and CD4+ T cells and FACS-enriched TEMRA cells. This clonotype appeared a single time.

This chain connects TRBV24-1 to TRBJ2-5; D is possibly TRBD1 or TRBD2 (6 bases each). Sequences were obtained from CD4+ T cells from PBMCs. The origin of this receptor is a human donor in good health. The CDR3 loop is CATSDFRGGRETQYF. DNA for the CDR3: TGTGCCACCAGTGATTTCAGGGGAGGACGCGAGACCCAGTACTTC.